This T cell receptor beta chain was identified in a study of radiotherapy plus CTLA-4 blockade in lung cancer. Sequencing used immunoSEQ multiplex PCR; TCRdb keeps in-frame clones, though not all of them. The top ten clones hold 0.84% of a sample with approximately 97,000 clones, about 83% of them seen once. CDR1 and CDR2 (germline): LGHNT, FRNRAP. This CDR3 comprises 14 residues. Deletions cut 9 bases from V and 7 bases from J, with 16 bases between. This chain joins TRBV12-5 and TRBJ1-6; D may be TRBD1 (6 bases). This clonotype was obtained from a human donor with non-small cell lung cancer who had stable disease on radiotherapy plus ipilimumab. Sequencing used peripheral blood, obtained from a patient treated with radiotherapy plus ipilimumab. CDR3 nucleotides: TGTGCTAGCTCTCTTACAGGGAGGAATTCACCCCTCCACTTT. This gives the protein CASSLTGRNSPLHF.